This T cell receptor (beta chain) was identified in a study of blood T cell repertoires in COVID-19. About the study: The United States, Italy and Spain supplied acute and convalescent COVID-19 samples.

The cohort comprised adults aged roughly 18 to 95 years residing in some 24 US areas. For recovered donors of Cohort 3, there were two negative PCRs, clearance, or symptom resolution. This clone came up a few times. With 3 bases removed from V and 2 bases from J, the gap between germline ends came to 8 bases. CDR3 size: 13 residues. Germline V gives CDR1 DFQATT, CDR2 SNEGSKA (reference sequence). Original data processing: Amplification with reference gene primers provided the estimates of nucleated cell counts. Libraries were prepared by immunoSEQ multiplex PCR; TCRdb keeps only in-frame clonotypes and omits some of them. V, J and clone size reflect that table, while D and trimming were determined from the DNA. Among roughly 230,000 clones listed, about 80% were seen once.

The J gene is TRBJ1-5, the V gene TRBV20-1; no firm D call. This receptor was identified in a man aged 45-65 years who had recovered from COVID-19. Sequencing was carried out using PBMCs or T cells enriched from blood (not recorded which). Here the CDR3 reads CSASPGGNQPQHF. CDR3 nucleotide sequence: TGCAGTGCTAGTCCCGGGGGCAATCAGCCCCAGCATTTT.